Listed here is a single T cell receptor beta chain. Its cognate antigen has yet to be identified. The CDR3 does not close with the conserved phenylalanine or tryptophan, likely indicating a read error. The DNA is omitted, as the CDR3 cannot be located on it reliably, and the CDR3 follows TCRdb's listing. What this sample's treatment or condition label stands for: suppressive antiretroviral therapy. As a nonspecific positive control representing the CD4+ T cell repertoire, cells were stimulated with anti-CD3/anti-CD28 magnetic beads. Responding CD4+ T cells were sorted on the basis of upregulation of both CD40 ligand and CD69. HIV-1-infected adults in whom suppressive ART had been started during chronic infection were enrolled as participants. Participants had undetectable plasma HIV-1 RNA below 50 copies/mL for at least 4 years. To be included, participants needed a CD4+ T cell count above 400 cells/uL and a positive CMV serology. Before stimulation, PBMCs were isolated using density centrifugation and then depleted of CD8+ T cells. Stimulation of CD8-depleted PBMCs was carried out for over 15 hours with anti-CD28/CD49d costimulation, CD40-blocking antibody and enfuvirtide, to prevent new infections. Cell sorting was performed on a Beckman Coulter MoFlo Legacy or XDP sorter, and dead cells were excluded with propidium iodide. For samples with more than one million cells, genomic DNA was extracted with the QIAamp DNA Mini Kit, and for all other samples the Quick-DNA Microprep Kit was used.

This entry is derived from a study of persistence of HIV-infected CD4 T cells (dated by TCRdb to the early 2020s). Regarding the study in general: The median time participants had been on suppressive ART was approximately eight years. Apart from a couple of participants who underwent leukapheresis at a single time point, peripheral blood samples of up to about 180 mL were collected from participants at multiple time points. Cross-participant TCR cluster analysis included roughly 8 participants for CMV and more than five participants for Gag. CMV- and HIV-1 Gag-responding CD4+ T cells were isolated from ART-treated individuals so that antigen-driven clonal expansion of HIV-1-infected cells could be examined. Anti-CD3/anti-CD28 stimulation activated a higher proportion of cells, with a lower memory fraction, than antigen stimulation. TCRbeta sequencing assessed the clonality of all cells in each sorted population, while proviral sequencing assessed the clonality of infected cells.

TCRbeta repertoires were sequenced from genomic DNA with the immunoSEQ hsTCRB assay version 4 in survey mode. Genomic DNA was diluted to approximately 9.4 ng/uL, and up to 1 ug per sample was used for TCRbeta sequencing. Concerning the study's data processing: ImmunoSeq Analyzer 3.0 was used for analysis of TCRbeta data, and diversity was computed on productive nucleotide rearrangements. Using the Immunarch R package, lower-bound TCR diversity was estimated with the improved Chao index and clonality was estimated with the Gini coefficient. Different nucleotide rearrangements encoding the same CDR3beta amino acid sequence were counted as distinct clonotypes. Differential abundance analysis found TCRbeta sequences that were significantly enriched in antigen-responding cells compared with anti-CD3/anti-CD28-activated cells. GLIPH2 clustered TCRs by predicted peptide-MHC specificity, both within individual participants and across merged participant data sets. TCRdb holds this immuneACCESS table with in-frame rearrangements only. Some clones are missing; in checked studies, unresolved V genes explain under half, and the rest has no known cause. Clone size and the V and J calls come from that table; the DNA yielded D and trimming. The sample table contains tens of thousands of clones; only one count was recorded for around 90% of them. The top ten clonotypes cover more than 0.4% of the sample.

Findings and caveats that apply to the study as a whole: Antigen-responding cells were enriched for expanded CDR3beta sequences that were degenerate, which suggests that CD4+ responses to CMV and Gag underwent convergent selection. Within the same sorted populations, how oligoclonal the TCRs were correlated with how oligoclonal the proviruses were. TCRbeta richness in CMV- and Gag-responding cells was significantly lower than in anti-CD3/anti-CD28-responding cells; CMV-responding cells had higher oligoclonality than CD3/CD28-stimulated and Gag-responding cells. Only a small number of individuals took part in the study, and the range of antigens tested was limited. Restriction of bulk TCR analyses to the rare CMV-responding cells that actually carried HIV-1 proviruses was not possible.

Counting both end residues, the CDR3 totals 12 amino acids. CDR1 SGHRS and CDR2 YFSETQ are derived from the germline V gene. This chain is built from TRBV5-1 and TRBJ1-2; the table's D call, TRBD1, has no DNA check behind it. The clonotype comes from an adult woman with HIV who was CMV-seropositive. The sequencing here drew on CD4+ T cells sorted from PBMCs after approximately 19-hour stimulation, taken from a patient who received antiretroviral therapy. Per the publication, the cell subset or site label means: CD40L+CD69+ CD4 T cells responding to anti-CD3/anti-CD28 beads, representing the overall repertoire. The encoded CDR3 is CASSLAGDRPFL.